Below are 22 T cell receptor beta chains sequenced from a single sample in a study of read filtering for tumor transcriptome and immune sequencing. The library was built from about 400 ng RNA with molecular barcoded adaptors for alpha/delta and beta/gamma chains. TCRdb analysed the reads with MiXCR anew, one entry per CDR3 protein. This sample has 130,000 or so distinct CDR3 sequences, with about 13% found just once. The sequenced sample was a population of CD138-negative cells sorted from bone marrow. These receptors were taken from a donor aged 40 or older with multiple myeloma.

This clonotype was counted ten times or more. This chain joins TRBV4-3 and TRBJ2-1; 11 bases line up with TRBD2. Germline V gene lookup returns CDR1 LGHNA and CDR2 YSLEER. V shed 0 bases, J shed 8 bases, and the junction held 15 bases outside the gene matches. CDR3 size: 19 residues. The CDR3 DNA follows: TGCGCCAGCAGCCAAGATTGGGCTACTAGCGGGGGCCGAAGCGATGAGCAGTTCTTC. This translates into CASSQDWATSGGRSDEQFF.

This clonotype was counted ten times or more. The chain joins TRBV7-3 to TRBJ1-1, with D possibly being TRBD1 (6 bases). The CDR3 runs to 13 residues. Deletions cut 4 bases from V and 5 bases from J, with 11 bases between. The germline CDR1 and CDR2 sequences are SGHTA and FQGTGA. The CDR3 DNA reads TGTGCCAGCAGCTGGGACCAGGGGACTGAAGCTTTCTTT. Encoded protein: CASSWDQGTEAFF. The variable domain in full, completed from reference TRBV7-3 and TRBJ1-1, reads GAGVSQTPSNKVTEKGKYVELRCDPISGHTALYWYRQSLGQGPEFLIYFQGTGAADDSGLPNDRFFAVRPEGSVSTLKIQRTERGDSAVYLCASSWDQGTEAFFGQGTRLTVV.

On this clonotype: Being one base from a much bigger clone, this may be a read error. The rearrangement joins TRBV9 to TRBJ2-3; TRBD2 might be the D (5 bases). Germline loops: CDR1 SGDLS, CDR2 YYNGEE. The CDR3 sequence is 14 residues long. CDR3 protein: CATSVEGFTDTQYF. CDR3 sequence (DNA): TGTGCCACCAGCGTAGAGGGATTCACAGATACGCAGTATTTT.

This clonotype appeared a few times. This chain connects TRBV4-3 to TRBJ1-2; no clear D gene. This CDR3 spans 15 amino acids. Germline V lookup: CDR1 LGHNA, CDR2 YSLEER. The V end was cut by 1 base, the J end by 4 bases, with 13 bases between. The CDR3 here is CASSQAGRPTYGYTF. The CDR3 nucleotides are TGCGCCAGCAGCCAAGCGGGCAGGCCTACCTATGGCTACACCTTC.

With regard to this clonotype: A read error may be the cause here, since a much bigger clone is one base away. This chain uses TRBV20-1 with TRBJ2-2; 8 bases map to TRBD2. From germline, CDR1 is DFQATT and CDR2 SNEGSKA (reference sequence). CDR3 size: 17 residues. V dropped 0 bases and J dropped 4; count of bases not matched to a gene: 10. Here the CDR3 reads CSARDVPGRAGTGELFF. In DNA, the CDR3 is TGCAGTGCTAGAGATGTCCCCGGGAGGGCTGGCACCGGGGAGCTGTTTTTT.

In its sample, this clonotype was seen many times. The V gene is TRBV12-3 or TRBV12-4, the J gene TRBJ2-1; D gene unclear. The CDR3 contains 16 residues. V was pared by 6 bases and J by 7 bases, with 22 bases between. The CDR3 DNA follows: TGTGCCAGCAGACAAACCTTCGCCTCCCTGGGGAATGAGCAGTTCTTC. Translating gives CASRQTFASLGNEQFF.

This clonotype came up a few times. The CDR3 here is CASSLEGAGSSYNEQFF. CDR3 bases: TGCGCCAGCAGCTTGGAGGGAGCGGGAAGCTCCTACAATGAGCAGTTCTTC. J is TRBJ2-1 and V is TRBV5-1; 7 bases match TRBD2. The germline CDR1 and CDR2 sequences are SGHRS and YFSETQ. CDR3 length: 17 amino acids. V dropped 0 bases and J dropped 0; count of bases not matched to a gene: 6.

This clonotype was found many times. This chain connects TRBV7-9 to TRBJ1-5; 7 nucleotides agree with TRBD1. Germline CDR1 is SEHNR and CDR2 is FQNEAQ (reference sequence). The CDR3 has 14 amino acids. The V segment lost 4 bases and the J segment 6 bases; nucleotides outside the gene matches: 6. CDR3 protein: CASSSQGPGQPQHF. In nucleotides, the CDR3 is TGTGCCAGCAGCTCACAGGGGCCGGGTCAGCCCCAGCATTTT.

This clonotype was found many times. The rearrangement uses TRBV15 and TRBJ1-4; D unresolved. V was shortened by 2 bases and J by 4 bases, with 5 bases between the two germline ends. Germline V gene sequence: CDR1 LNHNV, CDR2 YYDKDF (reference sequence). This CDR3 has 13 residues. CDR3 residues: CATSRNRNEKLFF. The CDR3 coding sequence is TGTGCCACCAGCAGAAATCGTAATGAAAAACTGTTTTTT.

This clonotype was found many times. The chain carries TRBV28 and TRBJ1-1; 11 bases agree with TRBD1. The CDR3 runs 19 residues. V shed 4 bases, J shed 2 bases, and the junction held 15 bases outside the gene matches. Germline loops: CDR1 MDHEN, CDR2 SYDVKM. CDR3 protein: CASSSLWLPGQGVNTEAFF. The CDR3 DNA is TGTGCCAGCAGTTCTTTATGGCTCCCGGGACAGGGGGTCAACACTGAAGCTTTCTTT.

This clonotype came up many times. The V and J genes are TRBV5-1 and TRBJ2-1; D may be TRBD1 (7 bases). Germline assignment: CDR1 SGHRS and CDR2 YFSETQ. Trimming stripped 5 bases from V and 2 bases from J, with 11 bases between. This CDR3 comprises 14 residues. The CDR3 protein is CASSAGQTYNEQFF. In DNA, the CDR3 is TGCGCCAGCAGTGCGGGACAGACCTACAATGAGCAGTTCTTC.

In this sample, this clonotype turned up many times. The chain uses TRBV20-1 and TRBJ2-1, with 13 bases fitting TRBD2. CDR1 is DFQATT, CDR2 SNEGSKA, per germline (reference sequence). The V segment lost 7 bases and the J segment 9 bases; nucleotides outside the gene matches: 9. The CDR3 is 14 residues long. The CDR3 DNA reads as TGCAGTGTTACTAGCGGGAGGGGCCGTGGTGAGCAGTTCTTC. Translation gives CSVTSGRGRGEQFF.

This clonotype was seen ten or more times. CDR3: CASSPTEGLRDSPLHF. DNA for the CDR3: TGTGCCAGCAGCCCAACAGAAGGGCTCAGGGATTCACCCCTCCACTTT. The chain joins TRBV7-9 to TRBJ1-6; TRBD1 might be the D (5 bases). The CDR3 covers 16 residues. V lost 5 bases and J lost 8, with 19 bases in between. The germline gives CDR1 SEHNR, CDR2 FQNEAQ (reference sequence).

This clonotype has ten or more counts. The V call is TRBV20-1, the J call TRBJ1-1, with D possibly matching TRBD1 (6 bases). Trimming stripped 6 bases from V and 3 bases from J, with 11 bases between. Per the germline V gene, CDR1 is DFQATT and CDR2 is SNEGSKA (reference sequence). This CDR3 spans 12 amino acids. The CDR3 sequence: CSAKGGDTEAFF. Here the CDR3 DNA reads TGCAGTGCCAAAGGGGGGGACACTGAAGCTTTCTTT.

This clonotype was recorded at least ten times. The chain's CDR3 is CSAGLAGARTDTQYF. The CDR3 nucleotides read TGCAGTGCAGGACTAGCGGGAGCCCGCACAGATACGCAGTATTTT. V gene TRBV20-1 combines with J gene TRBJ2-3; 13 bases line up with TRBD2. CDR1 is DFQATT and CDR2 is SNEGSKA in the germline V gene (reference sequence). Losses at the gene ends were 6 bases for V and 1 base for J; bases not matched to a gene: 4. CDR3 length: 15 residues.

This clonotype came up many times. The chain links TRBV4-1 to TRBJ1-2; TRBD1 matches 9 bases. J gave up 2 bases and V 4 bases, and 8 bases lay outside the gene matches. This CDR3 has 16 residues. Per the germline V gene, CDR1 is MGHRA and CDR2 is YSYEKL. The CDR3 loop is CASSLQQGAANYGYTF. The CDR3 nucleotides are TGCGCCAGCAGCCTTCAACAGGGGGCTGCGAACTATGGCTACACCTTC.

This clonotype was observed many times. V and J are TRBV11-2 and TRBJ2-6, with 8 bases matching TRBD1. V lost 6 bases to trimming and J lost 9 bases; unmatched junction nucleotides: 10. This CDR3 contains 15 residues. Germline V gene lookup returns CDR1 SGHAT and CDR2 FQNNGV. The CDR3, as DNA: TGTGCCAGCAGAATCCCAGGGGGCAGAGGCAACGTCCTGACTTTC. It yields the protein CASRIPGGRGNVLTF. Full variable domain (rest looked up from reference TRBV11-2 and TRBJ2-6): EAGVAQSPRYKIIEKRQSVAFWCNPISGHATLYWYQQILGQGPKLLIQFQNNGVVDDSQLPKDRFSAERLKGVDSTLKIQPAKLEDSAVYLCASRIPGGRGNVLTFGAGSRLTVL.

This clonotype was picked up many times. The chain has TRBV20-1 and TRBJ2-7; 7 bases map to TRBD2. CDR1 is DFQATT and CDR2 is SNEGSKA in the germline V gene (reference sequence). There are 11 residues in the CDR3. Germline trimming cut 3 bases from V and 7 bases from J; bases unmatched to any gene: 3. CDR3: CSASRGEEQYF. CDR3 nucleotide sequence: TGCAGTGCTAGTCGGGGGGAAGAGCAGTACTTC.

This clonotype was seen repeatedly, ten times or more. The chain couples TRBV6-2 or TRBV6-3 to TRBJ2-5, with 8 nucleotides matching TRBD1. Trimming removed 6 bases from V and 2 bases from J; junction bases left unmatched: 5. Germline V gene sequence: CDR1 MNHEY, CDR2 SVGEGT. The CDR3 is 14 amino acids. The CDR3 sequence: CASRVDREQETQYF. DNA of the CDR3: TGTGCCAGCAGAGTGGACAGGGAACAAGAGACCCAGTACTTC.

With respect to this clonotype: A much more abundant neighbour one base away suggests this may be a read error. The conserved phenylalanine or tryptophan normally closing the CDR3 is absent here, so this likely arose from a read error. This sequence joins TRBV30 and TRBJ2-2; 8 nucleotides agree with TRBD2. With 0 bases clipped from V and 5 bases from J, the junction kept 2 bases outside the gene matches. CDR1 and CDR2 from the germline V gene are GTSNPN and SVGIG (reference sequence). CDR3 length: 14 residues. CDR3 residues: CAWSVASGTGELFS. DNA for the CDR3: TGTGCCTGGAGTGTGGCTAGCGGGACCGGGGAGCTGTTTTCT.

The rearrangement uses TRBV7-3 and TRBJ2-1; maybe TRBD2 (6 bases). Deletions cut 1 base from V and 4 bases from J, with 11 bases between. The CDR3 totals 15 residues. CDR1 and CDR2 from the germline V gene are SGHTA and FQGTGA. The CDR3 here is CASSLSLAPYNEQFF. In DNA, the CDR3 is TGTGCCAGCAGCTTAAGTCTAGCGCCATACAATGAGCAGTTCTTC.

This clonotype was seen many times. The chain recombines TRBV20-1 with TRBJ2-7; D is uncertain. The CDR3 loop spans 12 amino acids. The ends were cut back, 0 bases at V and 7 bases at J, with 10 bases in the middle. Germline CDR1 and CDR2: DFQATT and SNEGSKA (reference sequence). This CDR3 reads CSARDNTWEQYF. The CDR3 coding sequence is TGCAGTGCTAGAGATAACACTTGGGAGCAGTACTTC.